The present T cell receptor (beta chain) was sequenced within a study of T cells after yellow fever vaccination. Using its own MiXCR run on the 5' RACE reads, TCRdb lists one record per CDR3 protein. The table lists hundreds of thousands of distinct CDR3 sequences, less than 20% of them singletons. The J segment lost 4 bases and the V segment lost 7 bases, leaving 5 bases of the junction unmatched. Germline loops: CDR1 DFQATT, CDR2 SNEGSKA (reference sequence). The CDR3 is made up of 12 amino acids. The receptor was derived from a man aged 30 to 45 who received the YFV17D yellow fever vaccine. The sequenced sample was PBMCs, obtained 15 days after the yellow fever booster vaccination. The genes are TRBV20-1 and TRBJ2-5; 8 nucleotides align to TRBD1. The CDR3 protein is CSVTGQAETQYF. CDR3 nucleotides: TGCAGTGTCACGGGACAGGCAGAGACCCAGTACTTC.